Sequencing of this T cell receptor (beta chain) was carried out in a study of blood T cell repertoires in COVID-19. Study summary: PBMCs, B-cell-depleted T cells, or T cells provided the cDNA or gDNA that made up the material.

Study processing details: Amplifying reference gene primers gave estimates of nucleated cell counts. Sequencing was performed with immunoSEQ multiplex PCR; in TCRdb, only in-frame clones are kept and a portion is missing. V, J and clone size are those of that table, while D and trimming were read from the DNA. The top ten clones hold approximately 22% of a sample with about 160,000 clones, approximately 82% of them seen once. The CDR3 consists of 12 residues. Deletions cut 2 bases from V and 12 bases from J, with 14 bases between. Germline assignment: CDR1 GTSNPN and CDR2 SVGIG (reference sequence). The sequenced material came from peripheral blood. V gene TRBV30 combines with J gene TRBJ2-1; D is uncertain. The clonotype originates from a woman of 80 years or more with acute or convalescent COVID-19. The CDR3 bases are TGTGCCTGGAGTACCGGAGACGCGGCGCAGTTCTTC. It is translated as CAWSTGDAAQFF.